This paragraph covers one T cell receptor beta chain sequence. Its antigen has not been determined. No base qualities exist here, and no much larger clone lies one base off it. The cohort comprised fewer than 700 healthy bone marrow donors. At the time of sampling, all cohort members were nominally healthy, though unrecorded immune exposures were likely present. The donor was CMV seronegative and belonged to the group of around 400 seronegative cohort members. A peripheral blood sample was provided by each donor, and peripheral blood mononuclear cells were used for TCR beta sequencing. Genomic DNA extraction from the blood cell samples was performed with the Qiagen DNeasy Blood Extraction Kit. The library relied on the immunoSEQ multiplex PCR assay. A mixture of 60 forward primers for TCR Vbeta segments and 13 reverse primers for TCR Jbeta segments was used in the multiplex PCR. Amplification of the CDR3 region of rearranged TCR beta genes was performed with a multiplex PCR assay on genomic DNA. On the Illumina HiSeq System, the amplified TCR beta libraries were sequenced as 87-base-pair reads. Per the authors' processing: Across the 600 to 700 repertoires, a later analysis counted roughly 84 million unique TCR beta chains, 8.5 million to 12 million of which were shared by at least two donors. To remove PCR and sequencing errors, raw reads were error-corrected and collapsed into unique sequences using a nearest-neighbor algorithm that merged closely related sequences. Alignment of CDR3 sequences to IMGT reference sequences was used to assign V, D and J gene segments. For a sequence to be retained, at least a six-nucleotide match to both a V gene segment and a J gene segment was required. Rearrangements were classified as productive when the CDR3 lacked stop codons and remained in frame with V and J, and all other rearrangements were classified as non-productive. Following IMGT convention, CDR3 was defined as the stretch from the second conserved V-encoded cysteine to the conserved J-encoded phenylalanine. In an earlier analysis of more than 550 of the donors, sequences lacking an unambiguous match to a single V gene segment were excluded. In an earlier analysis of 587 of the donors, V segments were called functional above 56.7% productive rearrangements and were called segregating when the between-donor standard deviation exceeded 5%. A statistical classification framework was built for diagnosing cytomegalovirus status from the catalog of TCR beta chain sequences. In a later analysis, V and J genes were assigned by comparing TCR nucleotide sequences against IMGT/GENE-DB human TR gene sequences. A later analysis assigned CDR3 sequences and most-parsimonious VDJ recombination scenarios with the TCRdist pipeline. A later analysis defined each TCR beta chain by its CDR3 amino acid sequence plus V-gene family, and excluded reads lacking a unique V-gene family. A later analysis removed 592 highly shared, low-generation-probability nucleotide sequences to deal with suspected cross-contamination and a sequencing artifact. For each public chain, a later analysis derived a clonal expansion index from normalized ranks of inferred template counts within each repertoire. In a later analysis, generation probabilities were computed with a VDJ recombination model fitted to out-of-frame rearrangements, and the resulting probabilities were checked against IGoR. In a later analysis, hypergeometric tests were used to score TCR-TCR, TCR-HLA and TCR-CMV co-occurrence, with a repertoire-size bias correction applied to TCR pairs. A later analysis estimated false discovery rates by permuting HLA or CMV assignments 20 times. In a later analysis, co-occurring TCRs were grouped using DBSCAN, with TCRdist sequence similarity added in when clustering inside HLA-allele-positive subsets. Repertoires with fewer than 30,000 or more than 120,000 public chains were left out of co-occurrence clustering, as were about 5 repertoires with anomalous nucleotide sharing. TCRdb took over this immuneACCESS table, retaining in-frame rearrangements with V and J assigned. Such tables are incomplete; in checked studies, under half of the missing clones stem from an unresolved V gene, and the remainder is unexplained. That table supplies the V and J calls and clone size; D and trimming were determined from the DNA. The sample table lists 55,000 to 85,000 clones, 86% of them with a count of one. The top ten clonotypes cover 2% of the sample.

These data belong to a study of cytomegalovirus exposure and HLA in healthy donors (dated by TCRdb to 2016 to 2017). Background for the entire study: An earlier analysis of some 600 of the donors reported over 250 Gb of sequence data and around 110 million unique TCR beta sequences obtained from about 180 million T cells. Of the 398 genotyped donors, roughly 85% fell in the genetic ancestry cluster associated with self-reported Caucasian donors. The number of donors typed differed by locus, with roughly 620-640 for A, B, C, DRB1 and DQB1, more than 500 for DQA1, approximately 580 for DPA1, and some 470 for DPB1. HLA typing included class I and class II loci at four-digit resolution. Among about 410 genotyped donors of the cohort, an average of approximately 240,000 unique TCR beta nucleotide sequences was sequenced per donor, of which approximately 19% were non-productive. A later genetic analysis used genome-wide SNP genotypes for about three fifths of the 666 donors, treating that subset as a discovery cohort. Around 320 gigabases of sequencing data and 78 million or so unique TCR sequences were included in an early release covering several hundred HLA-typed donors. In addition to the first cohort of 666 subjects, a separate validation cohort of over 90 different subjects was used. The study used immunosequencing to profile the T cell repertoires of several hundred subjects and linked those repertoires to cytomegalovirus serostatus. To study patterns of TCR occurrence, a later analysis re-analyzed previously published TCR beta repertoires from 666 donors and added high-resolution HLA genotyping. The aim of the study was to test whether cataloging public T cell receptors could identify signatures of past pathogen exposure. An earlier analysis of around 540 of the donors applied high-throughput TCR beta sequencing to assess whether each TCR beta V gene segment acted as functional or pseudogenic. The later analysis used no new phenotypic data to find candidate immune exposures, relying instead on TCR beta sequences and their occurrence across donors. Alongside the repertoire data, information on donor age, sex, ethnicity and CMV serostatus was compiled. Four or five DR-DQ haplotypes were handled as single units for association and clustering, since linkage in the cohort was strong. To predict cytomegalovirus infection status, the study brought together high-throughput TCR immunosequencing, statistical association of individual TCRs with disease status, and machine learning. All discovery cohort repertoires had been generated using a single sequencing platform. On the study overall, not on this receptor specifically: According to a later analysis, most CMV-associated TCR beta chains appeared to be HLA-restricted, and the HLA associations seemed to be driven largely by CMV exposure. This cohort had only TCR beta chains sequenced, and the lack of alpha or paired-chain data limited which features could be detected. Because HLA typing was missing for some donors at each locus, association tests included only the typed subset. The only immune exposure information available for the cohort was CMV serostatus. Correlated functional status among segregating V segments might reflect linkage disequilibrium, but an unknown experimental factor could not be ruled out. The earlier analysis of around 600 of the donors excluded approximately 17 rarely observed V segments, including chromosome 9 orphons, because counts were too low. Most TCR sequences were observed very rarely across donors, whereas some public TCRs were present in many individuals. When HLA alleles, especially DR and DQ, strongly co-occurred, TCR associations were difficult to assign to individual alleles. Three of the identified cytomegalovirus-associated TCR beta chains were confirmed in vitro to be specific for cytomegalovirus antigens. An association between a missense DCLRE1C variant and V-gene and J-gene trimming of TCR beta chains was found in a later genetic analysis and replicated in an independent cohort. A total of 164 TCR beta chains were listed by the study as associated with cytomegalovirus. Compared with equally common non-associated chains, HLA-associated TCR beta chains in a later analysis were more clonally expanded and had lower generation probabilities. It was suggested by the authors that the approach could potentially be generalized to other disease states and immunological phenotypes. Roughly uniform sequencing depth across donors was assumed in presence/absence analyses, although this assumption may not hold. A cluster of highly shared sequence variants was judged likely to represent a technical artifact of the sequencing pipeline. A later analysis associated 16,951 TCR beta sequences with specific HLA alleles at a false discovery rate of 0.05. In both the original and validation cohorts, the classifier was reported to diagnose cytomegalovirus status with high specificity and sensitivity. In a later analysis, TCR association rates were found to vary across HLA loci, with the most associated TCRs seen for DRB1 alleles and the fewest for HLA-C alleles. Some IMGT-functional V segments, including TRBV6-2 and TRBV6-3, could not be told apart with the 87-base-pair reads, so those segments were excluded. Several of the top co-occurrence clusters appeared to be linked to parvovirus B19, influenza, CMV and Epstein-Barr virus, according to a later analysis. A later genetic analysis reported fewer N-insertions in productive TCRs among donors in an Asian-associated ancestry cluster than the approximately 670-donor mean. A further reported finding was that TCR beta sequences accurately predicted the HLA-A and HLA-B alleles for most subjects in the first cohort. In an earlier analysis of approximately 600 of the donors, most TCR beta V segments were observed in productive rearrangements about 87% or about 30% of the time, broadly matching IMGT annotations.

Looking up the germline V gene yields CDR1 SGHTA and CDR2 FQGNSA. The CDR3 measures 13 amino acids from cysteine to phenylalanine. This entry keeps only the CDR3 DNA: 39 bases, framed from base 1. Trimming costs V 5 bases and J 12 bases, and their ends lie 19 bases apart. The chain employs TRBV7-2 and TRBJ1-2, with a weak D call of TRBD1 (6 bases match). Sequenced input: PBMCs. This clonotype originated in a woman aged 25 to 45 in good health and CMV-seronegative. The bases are TGTGCCAGCAGCCTTGGGGGCCAACAAGGGCACACCTTC. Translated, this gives CASSLGGQQGHTF.